This TCR beta chain was recovered during a study of blood T cell repertoires in COVID-19. The table came from immunoSEQ multiplex PCR; TCRdb's copy has only in-frame clones and leaves some out. Of about 200,000 clones listed, about four fifths are singletons. The CDR3 loop spans 17 amino acids. The V gene end was trimmed by 4 bases and the J gene end by 2 bases; junction bases not matched to a gene: 10. Germline assignment: CDR1 SEHNR and CDR2 FQNEAQ (reference sequence). Material: peripheral blood. This receptor was taken from a man aged 60 to 69 with acute or convalescent COVID-19. The rearrangement links TRBV7-9 to TRBJ2-5; 10 bases are shared with TRBD2. This CDR3 reads CASSSASSGGFQETQYF. The DNA for the CDR3 is TGTGCCAGCAGCTCAGCCTCTAGCGGGGGTTTTCAAGAGACCCAGTACTTC.